The present T cell receptor beta chain was sequenced within a study of blood T cells in healthy people across ages. PCR was performed a second time for 7 to 11 cycles using a sample-barcoded 5' primer and a J-beta primer mix. Each CDR3 protein is one row after TCRdb ran MiXCR on the 5' RACE reads. The repertoire holds approximately 730,000 distinct CDR3 sequences, with about 55% as singletons. Germline CDR1 is MNHEY and CDR2 is SMNVEV (reference sequence). There are 15 residues in the CDR3. The chain joins TRBV27 to TRBJ2-4; 9 bases fit TRBD1. The DNA end is a closer match to TRBJ2-7, so the J assignment may be wrong. The material sequenced was blood. The clonotype was recovered from a man of 80 years or more in good health. The CDR3 DNA reads as TGTGCCAGCAGTGTCCTAGGACAGGGGAGATACGAGCAGTACTTC. This sequence encodes CASSVLGQGRYEQYF.